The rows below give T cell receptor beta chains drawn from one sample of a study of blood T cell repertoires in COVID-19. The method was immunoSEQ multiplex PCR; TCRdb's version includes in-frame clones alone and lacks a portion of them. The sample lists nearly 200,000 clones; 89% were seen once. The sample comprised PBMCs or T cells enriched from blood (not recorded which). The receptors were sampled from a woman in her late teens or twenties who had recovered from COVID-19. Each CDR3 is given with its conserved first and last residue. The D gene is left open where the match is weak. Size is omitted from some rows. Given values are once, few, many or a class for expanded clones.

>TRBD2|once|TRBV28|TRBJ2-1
CASSSLLAGGSYNEQFF
TGTGCCAGCAGTTCCCTCCTAGCGGGGGGCTCCTACAATGAGCAGTTCTTC
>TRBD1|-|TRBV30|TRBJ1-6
CAARQGDSPLHF
TGTGCCGCGAGACAGGGAGATTCACCCCTCCACTTT
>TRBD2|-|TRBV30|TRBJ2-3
CAWSVGLAGAASTDTQYF
TGTGCCTGGAGTGTGGGGCTAGCGGGGGCCGCCAGCACAGATACGCAGTATTTT
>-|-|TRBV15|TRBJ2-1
CATSREGQRYNEQFF
TGTGCCACCAGCAGAGAGGGACAACGTTACAATGAGCAGTTCTTC
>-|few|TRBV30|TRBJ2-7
CAWGGGAYEQYF
TGTGCCTGGGGCGGCGGAGCCTACGAGCAGTACTTC
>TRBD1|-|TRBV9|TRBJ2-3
CASSEGGAFDTQYF
TGTGCCAGCAGCGAAGGGGGCGCATTTGATACGCAGTATTTT
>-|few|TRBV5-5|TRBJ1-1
CASSFAGPEAFF
TGTGCCAGCAGCTTTGCGGGCCCTGAAGCTTTCTTT
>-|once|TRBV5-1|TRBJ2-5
CASSFLSGQPETQYF
TGCGCCAGCAGCTTTCTCTCCGGACAGCCAGAGACCCAGTACTTC
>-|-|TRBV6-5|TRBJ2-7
CASRGTFRGYEQYF
TGTGCCAGCAGGGGGACTTTTCGGGGCTACGAGCAGTACTTC
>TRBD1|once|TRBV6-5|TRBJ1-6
CASSSTGPREPLHF
TGTGCCAGCAGTTCGACAGGGCCCCGGGAGCCCCTCCACTTT
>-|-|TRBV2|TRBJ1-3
CAPSGITGNTIYF
TGTGCCCCTTCGGGGATTACTGGAAACACCATATATTTT
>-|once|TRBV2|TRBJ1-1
CASSPWGGKLGEAFF
TGTGCCAGCAGCCCTTGGGGGGGGAAGTTGGGTGAAGCTTTCTTT
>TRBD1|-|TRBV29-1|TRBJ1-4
CSVGDRVEKLFF
TGCAGCGTTGGAGACAGGGTGGAAAAACTGTTTTTT
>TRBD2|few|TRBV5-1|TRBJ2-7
CASSLVPSGGAYEQYF
TGCGCCAGCAGCTTGGTTCCTAGCGGGGGGGCCTACGAGCAGTACTTC
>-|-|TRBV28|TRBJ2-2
CASVGSTTTGELFF
TGTGCCAGCGTCGGGAGTACGACCACCGGGGAGCTGTTTTTT
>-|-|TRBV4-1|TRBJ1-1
CASSQGPVNTEAFF
TGCGCCAGCAGCCAAGGGCCAGTGAACACTGAAGCTTTCTTT
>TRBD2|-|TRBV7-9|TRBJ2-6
CASSPRLARESTGANVLTF
TGTGCCAGCAGCCCCCGACTAGCGCGGGAGAGCACTGGGGCCAACGTCCTGACTTTC
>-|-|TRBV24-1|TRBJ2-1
CATSVPQGSNDEQFF
TGTGCCACCAGTGTTCCCCAGGGAAGTAACGATGAGCAGTTCTTC